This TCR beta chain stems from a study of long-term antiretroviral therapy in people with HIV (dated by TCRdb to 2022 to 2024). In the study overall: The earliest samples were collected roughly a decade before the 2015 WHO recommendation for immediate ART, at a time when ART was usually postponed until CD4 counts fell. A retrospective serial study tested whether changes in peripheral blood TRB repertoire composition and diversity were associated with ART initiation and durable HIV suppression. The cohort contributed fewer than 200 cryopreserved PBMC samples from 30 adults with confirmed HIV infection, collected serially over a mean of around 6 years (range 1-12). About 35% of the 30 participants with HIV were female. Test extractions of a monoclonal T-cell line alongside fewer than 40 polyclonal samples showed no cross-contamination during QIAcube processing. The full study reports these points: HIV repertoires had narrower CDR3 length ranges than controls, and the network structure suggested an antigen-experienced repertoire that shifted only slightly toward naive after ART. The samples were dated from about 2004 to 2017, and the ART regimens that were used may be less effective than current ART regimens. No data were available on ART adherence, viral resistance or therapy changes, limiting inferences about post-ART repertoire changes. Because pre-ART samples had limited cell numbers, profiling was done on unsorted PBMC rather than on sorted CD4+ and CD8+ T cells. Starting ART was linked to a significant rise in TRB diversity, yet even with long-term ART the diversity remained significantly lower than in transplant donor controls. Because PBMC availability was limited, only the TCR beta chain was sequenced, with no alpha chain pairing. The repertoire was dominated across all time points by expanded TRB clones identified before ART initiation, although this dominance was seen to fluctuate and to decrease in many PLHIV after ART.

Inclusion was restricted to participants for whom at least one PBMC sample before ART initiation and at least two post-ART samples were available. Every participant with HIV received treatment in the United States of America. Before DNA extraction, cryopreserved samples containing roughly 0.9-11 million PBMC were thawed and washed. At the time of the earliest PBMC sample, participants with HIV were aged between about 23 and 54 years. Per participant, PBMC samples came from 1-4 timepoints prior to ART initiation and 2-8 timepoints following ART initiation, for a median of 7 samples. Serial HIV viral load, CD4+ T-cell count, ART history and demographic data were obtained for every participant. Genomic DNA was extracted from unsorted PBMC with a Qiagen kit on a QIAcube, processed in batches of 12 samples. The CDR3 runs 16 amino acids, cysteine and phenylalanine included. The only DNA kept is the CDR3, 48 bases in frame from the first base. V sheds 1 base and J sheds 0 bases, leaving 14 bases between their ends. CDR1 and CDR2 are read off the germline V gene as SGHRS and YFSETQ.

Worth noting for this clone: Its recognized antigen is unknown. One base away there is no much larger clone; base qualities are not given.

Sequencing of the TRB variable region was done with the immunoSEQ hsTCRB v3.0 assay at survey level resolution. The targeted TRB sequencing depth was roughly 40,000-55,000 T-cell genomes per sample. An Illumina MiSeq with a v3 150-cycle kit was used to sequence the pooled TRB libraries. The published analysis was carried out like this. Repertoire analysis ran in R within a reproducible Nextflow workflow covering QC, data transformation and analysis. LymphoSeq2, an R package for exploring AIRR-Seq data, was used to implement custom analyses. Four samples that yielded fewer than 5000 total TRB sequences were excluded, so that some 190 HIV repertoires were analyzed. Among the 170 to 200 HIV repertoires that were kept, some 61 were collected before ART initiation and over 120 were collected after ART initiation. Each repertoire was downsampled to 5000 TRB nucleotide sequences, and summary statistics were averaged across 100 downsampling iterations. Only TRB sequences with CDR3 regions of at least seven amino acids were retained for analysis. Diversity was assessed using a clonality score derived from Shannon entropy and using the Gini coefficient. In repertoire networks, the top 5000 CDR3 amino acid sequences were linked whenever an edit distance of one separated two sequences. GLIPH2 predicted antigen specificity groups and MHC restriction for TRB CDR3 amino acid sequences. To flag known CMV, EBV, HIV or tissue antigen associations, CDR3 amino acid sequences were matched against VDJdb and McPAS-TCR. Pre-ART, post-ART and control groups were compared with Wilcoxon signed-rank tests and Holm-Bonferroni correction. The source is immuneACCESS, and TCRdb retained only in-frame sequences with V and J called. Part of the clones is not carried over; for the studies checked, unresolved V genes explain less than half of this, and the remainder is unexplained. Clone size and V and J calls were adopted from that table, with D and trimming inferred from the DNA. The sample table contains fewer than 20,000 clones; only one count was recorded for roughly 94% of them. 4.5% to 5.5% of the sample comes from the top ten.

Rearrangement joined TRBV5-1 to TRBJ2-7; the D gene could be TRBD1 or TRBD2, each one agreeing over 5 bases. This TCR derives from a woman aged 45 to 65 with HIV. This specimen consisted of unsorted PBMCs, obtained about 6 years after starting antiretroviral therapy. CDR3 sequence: CASSLSTGRDSYEQYF. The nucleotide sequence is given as TGCGCCAGCAGCTTGAGTACGGGACGAGACTCCTACGAGCAGTACTTC.